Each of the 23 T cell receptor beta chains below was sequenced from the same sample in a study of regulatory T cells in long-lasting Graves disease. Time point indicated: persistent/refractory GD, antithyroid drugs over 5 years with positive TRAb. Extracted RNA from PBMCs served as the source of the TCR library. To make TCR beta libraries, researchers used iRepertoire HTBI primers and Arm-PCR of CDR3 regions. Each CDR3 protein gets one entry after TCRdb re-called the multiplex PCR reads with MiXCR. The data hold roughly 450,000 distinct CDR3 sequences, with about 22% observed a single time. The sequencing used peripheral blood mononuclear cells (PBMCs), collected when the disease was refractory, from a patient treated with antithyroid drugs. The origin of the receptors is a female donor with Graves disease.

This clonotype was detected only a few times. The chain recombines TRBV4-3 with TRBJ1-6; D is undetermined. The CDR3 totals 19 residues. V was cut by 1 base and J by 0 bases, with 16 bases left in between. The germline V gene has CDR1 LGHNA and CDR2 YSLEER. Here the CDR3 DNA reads TGCGCCAGCAGCCAAGCTCAGTTTAGAAGGAGCTCCTATAATTCACCCCTCCACTTT. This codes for CASSQAQFRRSSYNSPLHF.

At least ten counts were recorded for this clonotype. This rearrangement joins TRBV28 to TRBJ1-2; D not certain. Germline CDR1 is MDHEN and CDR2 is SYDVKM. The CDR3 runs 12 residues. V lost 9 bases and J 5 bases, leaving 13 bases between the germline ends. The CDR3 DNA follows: TGTGCCAGTCAGCAGGCCCCTTATGGCTACACCTTC. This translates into CASQQAPYGYTF.

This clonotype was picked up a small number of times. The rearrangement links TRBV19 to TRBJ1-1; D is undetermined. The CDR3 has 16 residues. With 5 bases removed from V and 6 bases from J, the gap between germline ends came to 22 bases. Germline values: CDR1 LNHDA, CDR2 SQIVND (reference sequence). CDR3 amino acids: CASSPRSTGRTPEAFF. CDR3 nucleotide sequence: TGTGCCAGTAGTCCGCGGTCCACGGGCCGCACCCCTGAAGCTTTCTTT.

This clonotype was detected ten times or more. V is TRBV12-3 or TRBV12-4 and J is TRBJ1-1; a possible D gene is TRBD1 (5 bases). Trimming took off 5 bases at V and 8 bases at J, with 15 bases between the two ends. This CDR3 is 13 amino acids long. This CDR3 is CASSPALGLEAFF. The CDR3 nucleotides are TGTGCCAGCAGTCCCGCGTTGGGGCTCGAAGCTTTCTTT.

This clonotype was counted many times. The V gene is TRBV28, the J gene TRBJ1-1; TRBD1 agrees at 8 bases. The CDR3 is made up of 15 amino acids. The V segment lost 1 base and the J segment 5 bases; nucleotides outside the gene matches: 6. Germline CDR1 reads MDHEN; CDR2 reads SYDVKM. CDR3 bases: TGTGCCAGCAGTTTATTCCAGGGGGCGAGTACTGAAGCTTTCTTT. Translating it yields CASSLFQGASTEAFF.

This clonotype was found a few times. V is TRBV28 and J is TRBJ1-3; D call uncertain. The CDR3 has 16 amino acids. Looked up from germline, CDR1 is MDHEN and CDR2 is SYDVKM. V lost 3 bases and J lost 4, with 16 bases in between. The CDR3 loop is CASSFPENERGNTIYF. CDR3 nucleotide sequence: TGTGCCAGCAGTTTCCCCGAAAACGAGCGGGGAAACACCATATATTTT.

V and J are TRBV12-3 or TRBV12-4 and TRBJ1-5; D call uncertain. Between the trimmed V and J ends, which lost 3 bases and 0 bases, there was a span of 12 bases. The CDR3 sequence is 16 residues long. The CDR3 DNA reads TGTGCCAGCAGTTTTTGGTACGGGAATAGCAATCAGCCCCAGCATTTT. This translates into CASSFWYGNSNQPQHF.

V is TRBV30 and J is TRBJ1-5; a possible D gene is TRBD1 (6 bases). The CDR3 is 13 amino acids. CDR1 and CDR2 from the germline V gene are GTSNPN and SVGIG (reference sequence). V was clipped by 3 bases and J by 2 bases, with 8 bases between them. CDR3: CAWRTGGNQPQHF. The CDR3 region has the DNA TGTGCCTGGAGGACAGGAGGCAATCAGCCCCAGCATTTT.

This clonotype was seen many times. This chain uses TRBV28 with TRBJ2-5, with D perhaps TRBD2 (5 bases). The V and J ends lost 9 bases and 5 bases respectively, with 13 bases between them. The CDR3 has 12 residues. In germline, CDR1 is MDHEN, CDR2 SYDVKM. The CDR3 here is CASLRGSETQYF. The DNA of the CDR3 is TGTGCCAGTCTTAGAGGGAGTGAGACCCAGTACTTC.

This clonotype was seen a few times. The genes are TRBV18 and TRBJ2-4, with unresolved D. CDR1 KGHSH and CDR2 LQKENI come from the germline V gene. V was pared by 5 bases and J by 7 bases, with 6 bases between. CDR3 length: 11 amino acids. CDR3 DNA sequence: TGTGCCAGCTCAAACAGTAACATTCAGTACTTC. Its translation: CASSNSNIQYF.

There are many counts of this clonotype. CDR3 amino acids: CASSLLDTGELFF. As DNA, the CDR3 is TGTGCCAGCAGTCTACTAGACACCGGGGAGCTGTTTTTT. V and J are TRBV28 and TRBJ2-2; a possible D gene is TRBD2 (5 bases). Trimming stripped 5 bases from V and 3 bases from J, with 7 bases between. The CDR3 loop spans 13 amino acids. Germline V gene lookup returns CDR1 MDHEN and CDR2 SYDVKM.

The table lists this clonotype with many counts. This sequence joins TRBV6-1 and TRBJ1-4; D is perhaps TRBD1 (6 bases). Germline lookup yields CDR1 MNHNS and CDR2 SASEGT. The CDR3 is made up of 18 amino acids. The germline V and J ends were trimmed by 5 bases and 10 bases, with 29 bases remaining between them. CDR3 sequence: CASSTLSGAMTNEGKLFF. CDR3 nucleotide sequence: TGTGCCAGCAGTACGCTTTCGGGGGCTATGACAAATGAAGGAAAACTGTTTTTT.

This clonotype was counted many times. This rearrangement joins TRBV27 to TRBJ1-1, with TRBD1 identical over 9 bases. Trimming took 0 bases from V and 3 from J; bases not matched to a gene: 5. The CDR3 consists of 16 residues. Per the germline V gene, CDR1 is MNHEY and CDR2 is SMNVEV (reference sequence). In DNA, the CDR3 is TGTGCCAGCAGTTTATCGTCCGGGACAGGGCACACTGAAGCTTTCTTT. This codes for CASSLSSGTGHTEAFF.

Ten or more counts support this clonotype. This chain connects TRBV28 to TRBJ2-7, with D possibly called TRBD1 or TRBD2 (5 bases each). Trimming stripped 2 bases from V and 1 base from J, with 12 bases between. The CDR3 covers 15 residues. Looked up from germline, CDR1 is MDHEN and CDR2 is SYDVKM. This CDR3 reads CASSLTGGESYEQYF. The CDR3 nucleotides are TGTGCCAGCAGTTTAACAGGAGGCGAATCCTACGAGCAGTACTTC.

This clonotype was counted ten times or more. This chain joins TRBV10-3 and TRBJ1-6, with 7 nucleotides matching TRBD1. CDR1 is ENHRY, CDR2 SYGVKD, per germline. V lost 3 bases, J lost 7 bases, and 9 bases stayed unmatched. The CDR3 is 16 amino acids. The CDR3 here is CAISEADRQHNSPLHF. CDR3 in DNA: TGTGCCATCAGTGAAGCGGACAGGCAACACAATTCACCCCTCCACTTT.

The CDR3 nucleotides read TGTGCCAGCAGCCCCGGGAGGGGACAAACAGATACGCAGTATTTT. This encodes CASSPGRGQTDTQYF. The chain couples TRBV7-2 to TRBJ2-3, with TRBD2 matching over 8 bases. The germline V gene has CDR1 SGHTA and CDR2 FQGNSA. Trimming took 5 bases from V and 3 from J; bases not matched to a gene: 7. There are 15 residues in the CDR3. Full variable domain (remainder filled in from reference TRBV7-2 and TRBJ2-3): GAGVSQSPSNKVTEKGKDVELRCDPISGHTALYWYRQSLGQGLEFLIYFQGNSAPDKSGLPSDRFSAERTGGSVSTLTIQRTQQEDSAVYLCASSPGRGQTDTQYFGPGTRLTVL.

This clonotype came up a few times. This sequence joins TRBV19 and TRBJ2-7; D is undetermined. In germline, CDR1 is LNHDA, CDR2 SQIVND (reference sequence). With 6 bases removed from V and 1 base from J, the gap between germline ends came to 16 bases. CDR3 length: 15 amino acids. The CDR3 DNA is TGTGCCAGTAGCCCCCAAAGAGCAACTTCCTACGAGCAGTACTTC. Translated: CASSPQRATSYEQYF.

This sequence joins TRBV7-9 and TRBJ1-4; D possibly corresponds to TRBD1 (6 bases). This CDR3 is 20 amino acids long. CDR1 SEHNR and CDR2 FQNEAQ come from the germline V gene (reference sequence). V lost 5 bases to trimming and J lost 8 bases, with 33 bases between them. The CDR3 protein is CASSVEIDRSGGIRSEKLFF. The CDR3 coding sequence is TGTGCCAGCAGCGTAGAAATCGACAGGTCCGGCGGGATCCGATCAGAAAAACTGTTTTTT.

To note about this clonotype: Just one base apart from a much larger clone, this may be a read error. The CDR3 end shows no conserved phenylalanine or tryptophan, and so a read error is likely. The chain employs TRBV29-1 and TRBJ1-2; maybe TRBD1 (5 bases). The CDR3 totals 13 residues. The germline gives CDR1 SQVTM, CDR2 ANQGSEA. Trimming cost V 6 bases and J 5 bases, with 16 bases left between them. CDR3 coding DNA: TGCAGCGTCGCAACGGGGCCCTTATATGGCTACACCCTC. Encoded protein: CSVATGPLYGYTL.

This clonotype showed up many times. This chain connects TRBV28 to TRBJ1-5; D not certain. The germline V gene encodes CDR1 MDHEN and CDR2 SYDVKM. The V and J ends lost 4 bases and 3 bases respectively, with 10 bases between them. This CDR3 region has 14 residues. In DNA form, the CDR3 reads TGTGCCAGCAGTTCCTACCTTTACAATCAGCCCCAGCATTTT. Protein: CASSSYLYNQPQHF.

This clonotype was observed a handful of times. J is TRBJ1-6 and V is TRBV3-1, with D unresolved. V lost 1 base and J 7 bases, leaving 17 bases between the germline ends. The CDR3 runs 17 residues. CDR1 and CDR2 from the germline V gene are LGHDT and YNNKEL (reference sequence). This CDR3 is CASSQGRFAAANSPLHF. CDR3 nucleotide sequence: TGTGCCAGCAGCCAAGGAAGGTTTGCGGCAGCGAATTCACCCCTCCACTTT.

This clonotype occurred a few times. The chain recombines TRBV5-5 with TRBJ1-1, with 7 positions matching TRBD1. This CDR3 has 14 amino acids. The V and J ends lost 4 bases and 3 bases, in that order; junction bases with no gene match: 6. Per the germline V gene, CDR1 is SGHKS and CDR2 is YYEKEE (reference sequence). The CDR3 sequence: CASSQTGYYTEAFF. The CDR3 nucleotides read TGTGCCAGCAGCCAGACAGGGTACTACACTGAAGCTTTCTTT.

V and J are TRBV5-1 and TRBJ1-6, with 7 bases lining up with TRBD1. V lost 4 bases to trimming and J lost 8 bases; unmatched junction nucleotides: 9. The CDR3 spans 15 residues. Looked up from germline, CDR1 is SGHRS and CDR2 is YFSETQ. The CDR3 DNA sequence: TGCGCCAGCAGCGTCGGACAGGCGGGGGATTCACCCCTCCACTTT. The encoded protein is CASSVGQAGDSPLHF.